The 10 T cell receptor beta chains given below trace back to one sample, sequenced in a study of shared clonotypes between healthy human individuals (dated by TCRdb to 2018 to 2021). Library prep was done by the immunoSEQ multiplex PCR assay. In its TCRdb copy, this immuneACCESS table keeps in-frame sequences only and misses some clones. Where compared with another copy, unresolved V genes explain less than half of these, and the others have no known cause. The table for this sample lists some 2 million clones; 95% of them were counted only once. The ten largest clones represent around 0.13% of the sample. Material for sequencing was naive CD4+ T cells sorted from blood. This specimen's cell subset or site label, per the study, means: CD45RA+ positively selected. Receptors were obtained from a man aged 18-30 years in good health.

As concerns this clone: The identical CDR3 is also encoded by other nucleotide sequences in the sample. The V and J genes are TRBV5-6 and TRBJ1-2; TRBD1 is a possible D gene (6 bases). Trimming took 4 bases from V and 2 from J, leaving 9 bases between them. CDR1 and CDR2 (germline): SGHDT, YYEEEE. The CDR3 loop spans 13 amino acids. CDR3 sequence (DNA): TGTGCCAGCAGCCCCGACAGGAACTATGGCTACACCTTC. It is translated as CASSPDRNYGYTF.

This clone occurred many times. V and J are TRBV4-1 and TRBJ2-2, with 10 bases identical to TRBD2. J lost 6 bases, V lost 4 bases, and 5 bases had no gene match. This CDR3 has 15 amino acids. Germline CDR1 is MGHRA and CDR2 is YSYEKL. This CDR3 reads CASSRSSGGPGELFF. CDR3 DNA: TGCGCCAGCAGCCGATCTAGCGGGGGACCCGGGGAGCTGTTTTTT.

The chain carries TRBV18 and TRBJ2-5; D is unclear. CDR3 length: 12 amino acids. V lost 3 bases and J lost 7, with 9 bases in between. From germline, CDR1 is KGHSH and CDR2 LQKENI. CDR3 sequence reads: CASSPGGLTQYF. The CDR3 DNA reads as TGTGCCAGCTCACCTGGTGGGTTGACCCAGTACTTC.

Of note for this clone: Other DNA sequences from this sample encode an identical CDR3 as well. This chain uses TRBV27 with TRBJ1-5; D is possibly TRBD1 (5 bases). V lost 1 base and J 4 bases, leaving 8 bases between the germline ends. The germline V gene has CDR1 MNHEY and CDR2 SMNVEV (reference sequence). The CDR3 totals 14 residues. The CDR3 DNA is TGTGCCAGCAGTTTATGGGAGGGGAATCAGCCCCAGCATTTT. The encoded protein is CASSLWEGNQPQHF.

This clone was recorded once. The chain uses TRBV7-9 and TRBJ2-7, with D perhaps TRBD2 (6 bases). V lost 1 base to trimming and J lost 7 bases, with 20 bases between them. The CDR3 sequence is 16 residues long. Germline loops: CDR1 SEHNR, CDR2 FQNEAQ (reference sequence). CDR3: CASSLDVGGARREQYF. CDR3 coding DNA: TGTGCCAGCAGCTTAGATGTGGGCGGGGCCAGGAGGGAGCAGTACTTC.

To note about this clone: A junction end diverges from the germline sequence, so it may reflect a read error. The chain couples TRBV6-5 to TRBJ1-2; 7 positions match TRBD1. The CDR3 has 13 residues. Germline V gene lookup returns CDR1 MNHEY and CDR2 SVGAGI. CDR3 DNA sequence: TGTGCCAGCAGAACCCCGGGACAGCTATCTAAATCCTTC. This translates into CASRTPGQLSKSF.

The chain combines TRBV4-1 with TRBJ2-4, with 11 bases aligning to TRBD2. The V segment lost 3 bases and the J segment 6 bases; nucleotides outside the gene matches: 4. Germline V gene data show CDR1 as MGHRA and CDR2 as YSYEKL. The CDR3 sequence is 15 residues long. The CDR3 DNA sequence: TGCGCCAGCAGCCAGATAGCGGGAGGGGTAAACATTCAGTACTTC. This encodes CASSQIAGGVNIQYF.

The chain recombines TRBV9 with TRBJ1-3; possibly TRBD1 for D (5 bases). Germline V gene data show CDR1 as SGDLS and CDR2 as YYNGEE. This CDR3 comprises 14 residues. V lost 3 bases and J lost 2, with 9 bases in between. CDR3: CASSGQGPGNTIYF. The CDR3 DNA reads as TGTGCCAGCAGCGGCCAGGGTCCTGGAAACACCATATATTTT.

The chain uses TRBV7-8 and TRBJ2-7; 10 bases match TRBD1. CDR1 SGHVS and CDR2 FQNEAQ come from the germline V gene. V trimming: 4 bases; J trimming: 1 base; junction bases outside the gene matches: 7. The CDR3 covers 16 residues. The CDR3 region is CASSSMGQGNSYEQYF. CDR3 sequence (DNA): TGTGCCAGCAGCTCGATGGGACAGGGGAATTCCTACGAGCAGTACTTC.

The CDR3 nucleotides are TGTGCCAGCAGCTTAGTTTCTCAAGGGACAGGGGGACCCCTCCACTTT. It is translated as CASSLVSQGTGGPLHF. The chain recombines TRBV7-8 with TRBJ1-6; 11 nucleotides agree with TRBD1. From germline, CDR1 is SGHVS and CDR2 FQNEAQ. CDR3 length equals 16 residues. With 1 base clipped from V and 12 bases from J, the junction kept 8 bases outside the gene matches.